This T cell receptor (beta chain) was profiled in a study of T cell changes during pregnancy in multiple sclerosis. TCRdb keeps only in-frame clones here, not all; method: immunoSEQ multiplex PCR. The sample has approximately 59,000 clones; under 95% are singletons. Germline assignment: CDR1 SGHKS and CDR2 YYEKEE (reference sequence). The ends were cut back, 5 bases at V and 12 bases at J, with 18 bases in the middle. This CDR3 has 14 amino acids. Specimen: peripheral blood, collected in the third trimester of pregnancy. The rearrangement joins TRBV5-5 to TRBJ1-6; D is ambiguous. This TCR was recovered from a female donor in good health, enrolled as a control in a pregnancy study. This chain's CDR3 is CASSIVVPRGPLHF. The DNA for the CDR3 is TGTGCCAGCAGTATTGTTGTTCCTCGCGGACCCCTCCACTTT.